This T cell receptor beta chain was sequenced during a study of blood T cell repertoires in COVID-19. On the study more broadly: Some COVID-19 samples were acute and others convalescent; all came from the United States, Italy and Spain. The analysed material was cDNA or gDNA that came from T cells, B-cell-depleted T cells, or PBMCs.

Authors' processing steps: Amplification of reference gene primers provided the estimated nucleated cell counts. Sequencing used immunoSEQ multiplex PCR; TCRdb keeps in-frame clones, though not all of them. V, J and clone size are those of that table, while D and trimming were read from the DNA. The sample lists around 35,000 clones, roughly 89% occurring once. The CDR3 spans 14 residues. V was pared by 1 base and J by 2 bases, with 6 bases between. In germline, CDR1 is SGHTA, CDR2 FQGNSA. This clonotype was obtained from a human donor in a cohort sampled during active COVID-19. The genes are TRBV7-2 and TRBJ1-3; D is undetermined. The specimen was peripheral blood. The CDR3 DNA sequence: TGTGCCAGCAGCTTAGGGAGCGCTGGAAACACCATATATTTT. Protein sequence: CASSLGSAGNTIYF.